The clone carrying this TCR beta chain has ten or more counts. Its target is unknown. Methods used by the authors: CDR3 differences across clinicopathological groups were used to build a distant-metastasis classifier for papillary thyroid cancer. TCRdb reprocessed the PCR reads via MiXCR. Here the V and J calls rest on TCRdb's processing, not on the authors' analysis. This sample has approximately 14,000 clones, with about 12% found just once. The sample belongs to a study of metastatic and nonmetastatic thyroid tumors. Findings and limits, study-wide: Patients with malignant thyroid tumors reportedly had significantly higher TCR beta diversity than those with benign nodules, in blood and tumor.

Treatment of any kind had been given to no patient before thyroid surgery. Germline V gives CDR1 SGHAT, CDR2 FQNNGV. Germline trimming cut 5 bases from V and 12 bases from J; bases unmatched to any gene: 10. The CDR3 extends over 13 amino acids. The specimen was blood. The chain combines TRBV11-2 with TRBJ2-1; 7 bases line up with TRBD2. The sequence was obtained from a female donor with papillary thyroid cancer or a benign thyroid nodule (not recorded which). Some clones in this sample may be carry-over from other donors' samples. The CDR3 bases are TGTGCCAGCAGCCCAGGTGGACTAGTTACGCAGTTCTTC. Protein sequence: CASSPGGLVTQFF.